The 10 T cell receptor beta chains reported below all come from one sample, sequenced in a study of naive and memory T cell subsets. The beta constant-region primer was an equimolar mix of two oligonucleotides covering TRBC1 and TRBC2. TCRdb reanalysed the UMI-ligation and nested PCR reads using MiXCR and keeps one entry per CDR3 protein. The sample contains about 80,000 distinct CDR3 sequences, around 13% of which appear only once. The sequenced sample consisted of central memory CD4+ T cells from blood. The receptors come from a human donor in good health.

The chain employs TRBV28 and TRBJ2-2; 8 bases are shared with TRBD1. Germline CDR1 and CDR2: MDHEN and SYDVKM. The junction had 12 bases not matched to a gene; V was cut back by 6 bases and J by 9 bases. The length of the CDR3 is 15 residues. The CDR3 nucleotides are TGTGCCAGCAGCGGACAGGGTACTCTAATACGGGAGCTGTTTTTT. Translation: CASSGQGTLIRELFF.

There are many counts of this clonotype. This chain joins TRBV20-1 and TRBJ1-1; D remains ambiguous. Germline CDR1 DFQATT, CDR2 SNEGSKA (reference sequence). Trimming stripped 5 bases from V and 2 bases from J, with 15 bases between. This CDR3 comprises 14 residues. The CDR3 DNA reads TGCAGTGCTGGAAGACACGGTCTAAACACTGAAGCTTTCTTT. Its protein is CSAGRHGLNTEAFF.

This clonotype was recorded many times. This rearrangement joins TRBV28 to TRBJ1-5; weak D call: TRBD1 (5 bases). The CDR3 extends over 14 amino acids. Trimming pared 4 bases from V and 3 bases from J, leaving 10 bases between. Germline V lookup: CDR1 MDHEN, CDR2 SYDVKM. The CDR3 nucleotides are TGTGCCAGCAGTTCGAGGGGCCTCAATCAGCCCCAGCATTTT. It translates to CASSSRGLNQPQHF.

The rearrangement links TRBV7-2 to TRBJ2-7; D is ambiguous. The V gene's germline CDR1 is SGHTA and CDR2 FQGNSA. CDR3 length: 12 residues. V lost 5 bases, J lost 6 bases, and 11 bases lay in between. CDR3 nucleotide sequence: TGTGCCAGCAGCCGTTCAGGACCCGAGCAGTACTTC. Protein product: CASSRSGPEQYF.

This chain joins TRBV10-3 and TRBJ1-1; no clear D gene. The CDR3 loop spans 12 amino acids. Germline V gives CDR1 ENHRY, CDR2 SYGVKD. Trimming removed 4 bases from V and 7 bases from J, with 10 bases in between. CDR3 in DNA: TGTGCCATCAGTGGTCAGTCCTTTGAAGCTTTCTTT. This encodes CAISGQSFEAFF.

This clonotype was seen a handful of times. This chain joins TRBV7-8 and TRBJ1-6; perhaps TRBD1 as D (5 bases). This CDR3 is 14 amino acids long. CDR1 SGHVS and CDR2 FQNEAQ come from the germline V gene. V lost 6 bases, J lost 6 bases, and 12 bases lay in between. CDR3 loop: CASRPGHTNSPLHF. The CDR3, as DNA: TGTGCCAGCAGACCTGGACATACTAATTCACCCCTCCACTTT.

The chain carries TRBV20-1 and TRBJ2-2; maybe TRBD2 (5 bases). V lost 3 bases, J lost 3 bases, and 11 bases lay in between. CDR1 is DFQATT and CDR2 is SNEGSKA in the germline V gene (reference sequence). There are 14 residues in the CDR3. The CDR3 DNA reads as TGCAGTGCTAGCGTGCAGGACTACACCGGGGAGCTGTTTTTT. Residues: CSASVQDYTGELFF.

This chain joins TRBV12-3 or TRBV12-4 and TRBJ1-1; 9 bases fit TRBD1. Losses at the gene ends were 1 base for V and 6 bases for J; bases not matched to a gene: 18. There are 19 residues in the CDR3. CDR3 bases: TGTGCCAGCAGTTTAGATAGTCTTGGTTACAGGGGGCTTGTCCCTGAAGCTTTCTTT. Translating it yields CASSLDSLGYRGLVPEAFF.

This clonotype showed up just a few times. V usage is TRBV10-3 and J usage is TRBJ1-2; D is undetermined. CDR3 size: 14 residues. CDR1 and CDR2 (germline): ENHRY, SYGVKD. V lost 0 bases and J lost 3, with 8 bases in between. The CDR3 reads CAISESIDYYGYTF. As DNA, the CDR3 is TGTGCCATCAGTGAGTCGATAGATTACTATGGCTACACCTTC.

This clonotype was seen at least ten times. The chain carries TRBV6-5 and TRBJ1-1; D remains unclear. This CDR3 is built from 11 residues. Germline assignment: CDR1 MNHEY and CDR2 SVGAGI. Trimming removed 4 bases from V and 1 base from J, with 1 base in between. The CDR3 DNA reads as TGTGCCAGCAGTTCGAACACTGAAGCTTTCTTT. Translating gives CASSSNTEAFF.